These T cell receptor beta chains were read from a single sample in a study of CD8 T cells in Susac syndrome. TCRdb reprocessed the immunoSEQ multiplex PCR reads via MiXCR and lists one record per CDR3 protein. Here the sample spans 180,000 or so distinct CDR3 sequences, around 94% being singletons. What was sequenced was CD4+ T cells from PBMCs. Source of these receptors: a human donor in good health. Each CDR3 is given without its conserved first and last residue. Each record gives: V gene, CDR3 protein.

V: TRBV20-1
CDR3: SAEGVF

V: TRBV5-4
CDR3: ASSFSASYNEQF

V: TRBV3-1
CDR3: ASSHLTGEPQH

V: TRBV4-3
CDR3: ASSQDRTEMNTEAF

V: TRBV2
CDR3: ASSGEGFNSPLH

V: TRBV5-1
CDR3: ASSNSGGASYEQY

V: TRBV23-1
CDR3: ASSQSRAGEDQPQH

V: TRBV2
CDR3: ASSVSQTQY

V: TRBV9
CDR3: ASSPSLGGQRAQY

V: TRBV4-2
CDR3: ASSQGTTGSEKLF

V: TRBV18
CDR3: ASSPSAGGNQPQH

V: TRBV20-1
CDR3: SASAGGGRDTQY

V: TRBV9
CDR3: ASSVDGANTEAF

V: TRBV4-3
CDR3: ASSQEGRGGGNEQF

V: TRBV27
CDR3: ASSLGAGTLNLLH

V: TRBV4-3
CDR3: ASSQDATALTDTQY

V: TRBV4-2
CDR3: ASSQPPRGGYT

V: TRBV7-2
CDR3: ASSLGGEETQY

V: TRBV20-1
CDR3: SARPLPYSTSGGVPWY

V: TRBV20-1
CDR3: SARDQGGTGNDEQF

V: TRBV29-1
CDR3: SVAGRGAVNTEAF

V: TRBV7-9
CDR3: ASSSGPYEQY

V: TRBV20-1
CDR3: SGYSTDTQY

V: TRBV20-1
CDR3: SAIDGSYNSPLH

V: TRBV12-3/TRBV12-4
CDR3: ASSFRSGDYEQY

V: TRBV29-1
CDR3: SAKTGATQETQY

V: TRBV27
CDR3: ASSRTGGYNEQF

V: TRBV5-1
CDR3: ASSFQGAGEQY

V: TRBV7-2
CDR3: ASSLGSGGAIHEQF

V: TRBV12-3/TRBV12-4
CDR3: ASSLRDSQPTGELF

V: TRBV12-3/TRBV12-4
CDR3: ASSFSRGQSGYT

V: TRBV4-2
CDR3: ASSQDGTSTAQY

V: TRBV20-1
CDR3: SARTDTQY

V: TRBV20-1
CDR3: SAREIAGNQPQH

V: TRBV29-1
CDR3: SVEHHLSPHTEAF

V: TRBV20-1
CDR3: SAYRSGGALVEQY

V: TRBV11-2
CDR3: ASSDGGGVTDTQY

V: TRBV9
CDR3: ASSVASRMDTQY

V: TRBV20-1
CDR3: SADGTANSPLH

V: TRBV7-2
CDR3: ASSLVASGSQETQY

V: TRBV3-1
CDR3: ASSRQGQGMNTEAF

V: TRBV29-1
CDR3: SVSLWGGSTDTQY

V: TRBV20-1
CDR3: SARDHQASEKLF

V: TRBV4-1
CDR3: ASSPPGASYEQY

V: TRBV7-2
CDR3: ASTLSRAVANYGYT

V: TRBV20-1
CDR3: SARSRRAHQPQH

V: TRBV5-6
CDR3: ASSTGLAGGQETQY